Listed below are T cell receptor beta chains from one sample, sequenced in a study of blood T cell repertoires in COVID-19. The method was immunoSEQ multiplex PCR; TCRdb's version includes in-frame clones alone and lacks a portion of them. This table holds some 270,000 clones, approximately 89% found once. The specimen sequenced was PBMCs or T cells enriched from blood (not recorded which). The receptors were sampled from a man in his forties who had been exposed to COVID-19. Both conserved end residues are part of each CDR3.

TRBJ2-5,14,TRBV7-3,CASSLLAGGETQYF
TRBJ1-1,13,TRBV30,CAWSPSFNTEAFF
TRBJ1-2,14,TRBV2,CASTRDRETNGYTF
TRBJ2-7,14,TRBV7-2,CASSLEGGTYEQYF
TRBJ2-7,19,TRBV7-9,CASSSTGTAGVVETYEQYF
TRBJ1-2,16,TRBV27,CASSHRQGGDPYGYTF
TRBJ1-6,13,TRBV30,CAWSVQWDSPLHF
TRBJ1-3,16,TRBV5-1,CASSISAGSSGNTIYF
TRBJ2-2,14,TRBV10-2,CASSHFPNTGELFF
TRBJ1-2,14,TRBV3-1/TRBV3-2,CASTQPGGSDGYTF
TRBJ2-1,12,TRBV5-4,CASSFRDTEQFF
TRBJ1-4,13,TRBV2,CASSRDLREKLFF
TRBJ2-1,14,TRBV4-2,CASSQEGTRGEQFF
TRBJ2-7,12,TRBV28,CASWDRVYEQYF
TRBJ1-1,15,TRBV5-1,CASSRESSMNTEAFF
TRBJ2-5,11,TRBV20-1,CSAKEGATQYF
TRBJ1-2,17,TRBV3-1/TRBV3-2,CASSQVWQKSANYGYTF
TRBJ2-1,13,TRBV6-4,CASSDSARGRQFF
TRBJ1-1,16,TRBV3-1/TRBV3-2,CASSQEGRGLNTEAFF
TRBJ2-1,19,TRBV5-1,CASSRVAAGGTPWYNEQFF
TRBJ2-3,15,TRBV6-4,CASSDSAGATDTQYF
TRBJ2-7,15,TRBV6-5,CASRLSTSGSYEQYF
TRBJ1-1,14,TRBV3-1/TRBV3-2,CASSQVEGGTEAFF
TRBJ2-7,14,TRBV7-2,CASSLGTGGIEQYF
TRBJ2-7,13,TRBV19,CASSIGTAYEQYF
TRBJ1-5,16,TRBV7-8,CASSPRRTVSNQPQHF
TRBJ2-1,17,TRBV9,CASSVGSMRGTYNEQFF
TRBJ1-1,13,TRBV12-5,CASGVGSNTEAFF
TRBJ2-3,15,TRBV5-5,CASRNLAGVTDTQYF
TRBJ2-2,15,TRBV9,CASSVAGSVTGELFF
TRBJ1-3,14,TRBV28,CASSASGSGNTIYF
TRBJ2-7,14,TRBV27,CACRLGTYSYEQYF
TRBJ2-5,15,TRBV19,CASSGSRGPQETQYF
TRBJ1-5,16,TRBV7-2,CASSLSRTGGDQPQHF
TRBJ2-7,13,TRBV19,CASSYRGEVEQYF
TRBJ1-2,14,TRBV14,CASSLGQGHYGYTF
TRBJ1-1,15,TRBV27,CASSLFSGGLTEAFF
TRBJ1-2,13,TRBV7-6,CASSLVTGSGYTF
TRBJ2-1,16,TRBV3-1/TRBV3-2,CASSLSSLVLYNEQFF
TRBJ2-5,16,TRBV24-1,CATSGSAAAEQETQYF
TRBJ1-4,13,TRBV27,CASRPGSVEKLFF
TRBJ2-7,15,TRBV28,CASSLSGTGSYEQYF
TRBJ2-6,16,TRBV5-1,CASSPNSRAGANVLTF
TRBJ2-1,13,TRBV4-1,CASSLTGGNEQFF
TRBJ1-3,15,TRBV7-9,CASSFRTGKGNTIYF
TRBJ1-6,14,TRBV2,CASSVGQINSPLHF
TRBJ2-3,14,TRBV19,CASSRTGGRDTQYF
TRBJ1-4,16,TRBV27,CASSSLEGRASEKLFF
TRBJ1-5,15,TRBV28,CASSLRIQGFQPQHF
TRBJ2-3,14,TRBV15,CATSRGGLTDTQYF
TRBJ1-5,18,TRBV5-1,CASSLVPADSTRNQPQHF
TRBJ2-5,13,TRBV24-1,CATSAPVSETQYF